Listed here is a single T cell receptor (beta chain). The sample belongs to a study of blood T cell repertoires in COVID-19. Across the whole study: Some COVID-19 samples were acute and others convalescent; all came from the United States, Italy and Spain. T cells, B-cell-depleted T cells, or PBMCs provided the cDNA or gDNA that served as material.

Sequencing was performed with immunoSEQ multiplex PCR; in TCRdb, only in-frame clones are kept and a portion is missing. The repertoire holds 50,000 to 60,000 clones, approximately 91% seen once, with about 28% in the top ten. Germline V lookup: CDR1 WNHNN, CDR2 SYGVQD (reference sequence). V lost 2 bases to trimming and J lost 5 bases, with 14 bases between them. This CDR3 has 15 amino acids. The clonotype was recovered from a human donor in a cohort sampled during active COVID-19. The chain joins TRBV10-1 to TRBJ2-3; possibly TRBD2 for D (6 bases). Specimen: peripheral blood. The CDR3 sequence: CASSESARAGDTQYF. CDR3 bases: TGCGCCAGCAGTGAGAGTGCTAGAGCGGGAGATACGCAGTATTTT.